These 5 T cell receptor beta chains were all obtained from the same sample, sequenced in a study of blood T cell repertoires in COVID-19. Sequencing was performed with immunoSEQ multiplex PCR; in TCRdb, only in-frame clones are kept and a portion is missing. The sample lists about 22,000 clones, approximately 80% occurring once. Sequencing used peripheral blood. Receptors were obtained from an elderly man with active or convalescent COVID-19.

The chain uses TRBV4-2 and TRBJ2-3; TRBD1 might be the D (5 bases). Germline CDR1 reads LGHNA; CDR2 reads YNFKEQ. Trimming pared 3 bases from V and 2 bases from J, leaving 9 bases between. CDR3 length: 14 amino acids. This chain's CDR3 is CASSQSGNTDTQYF. The CDR3 DNA reads as TGTGCCAGCAGCCAGTCAGGGAACACAGATACGCAGTATTTT.

The chain links TRBV5-8 to TRBJ1-1; D gene uncertain. CDR1 and CDR2 from the germline V gene are SGHTS and YDEGEE. The CDR3 extends over 13 amino acids. Trimming shortened V by 1 base and J by 8 bases, and 12 bases separated the two germline ends. This chain's CDR3 is CASSLRQVREAFF. In nucleotides, the CDR3 is TGTGCCAGCAGCTTGCGTCAGGTCCGGGAAGCTTTCTTT.

The chain employs TRBV7-6 and TRBJ2-7, with D hard to call. The CDR3 is 14 amino acids. Trimming removed 5 bases at V and 4 bases at J, with 15 bases between. Germline V lookup: CDR1 SGHVS, CDR2 FNYEAQ. This chain's CDR3 is CASSPLIYPYEQYF. In nucleotides, the CDR3 is TGTGCCAGCAGCCCCCTTATCTACCCGTACGAGCAGTACTTC.

This clone was observed once. V and J are TRBV5-1 and TRBJ2-5; D is perhaps TRBD1 (6 bases). The CDR3 runs 15 residues. Per germline, CDR1 SGHRS and CDR2 YFSETQ. The germline V and J ends were trimmed by 3 bases and 2 bases, with 14 bases remaining between them. The CDR3 spells CASSSTGTQQETQYF. CDR3 in DNA: TGCGCCAGCAGCTCAACCGGGACACAGCAAGAGACCCAGTACTTC.

This sequence joins TRBV19 and TRBJ1-1; no definite D call. Between the trimmed V and J ends, which lost 3 bases and 11 bases, there was a span of 13 bases. CDR3 length equals 12 residues. Germline V CDR1 and CDR2: LNHDA, SQIVND (reference sequence). The CDR3: CASSITTRRAFF. DNA of the CDR3: TGTGCCAGTAGTATTACGACACGCCGCGCTTTCTTT.